This TCR beta chain is from a study of shared clonotypes between healthy human individuals. The repertoire was sequenced with immunoSEQ multiplex PCR; TCRdb's copy has only in-frame clones and lacks some. Seen here are more than 2 million clones, approximately 94% observed once, and the top ten hold 0.85% to 1.2%. CD45RO-negative CD8 cells positively selected for CCR7 made up the naive population, which excluded terminally differentiated effector memory CD45RA+ cells. From germline, CDR1 is SGDLS and CDR2 YYNGEE. This CDR3 region has 16 residues. V was pared by 2 bases and J by 2 bases, with 6 bases of the junction left unmatched.

Input material: naive CD8+ T cells sorted from blood. The clonotype originates from a man between 18 and 35 years old in good health. The chain joins TRBV9 to TRBJ1-4; 7 nucleotides agree with TRBD1. CDR3 sequence (DNA): TGTGCCAGCAGCGTCCGACAGGGCCCCACTAATGAAAAACTGTTTTTT. Translating gives CASSVRQGPTNEKLFF.